This passage covers 7 T cell receptor beta chains from one sample sequenced in a study of Graves' ophthalmopathy and Graves' hyperthyroidism (dated by TCRdb to 2016 to 2019). TCRdb lists the instrument as Illumina HiSeq 2000. TCR beta CDR3 regions were amplified from RNA transcripts for repertoire sequencing. The first round of RT-PCR was done with HTBI primers and the Qiagen OneStep RT-PCR kit, and was followed by a second round of multiplex PCR, then size selection and purification. The public reads were reanalyzed by TCRdb: fastp trimming at Q25, MiXCR alignment, in-frame beta chains only. Merged by CDR3 protein, the rows form single entries marked with the most common genes and DNA. The sample table lists some 370,000 distinct CDR3 sequences, roughly 17% of them with a count of one. The top ten clonotypes cover 2.4% of the sample. The sequenced material came from peripheral blood. The receptors here all came from an adult woman with stable Graves' hyperthyroidism.

The sample holds many counts of this clonotype. The chain has TRBV13 and TRBJ2-5; D ambiguous. Germline lookup yields CDR1 PRHDT and CDR2 FYEKMQ (reference sequence). This CDR3 comprises 14 residues. V lost 1 base and J lost 5, with 11 bases in between. The CDR3 bases are TGTGCCAGCAGCTTAGACACGACGTTGGAGACCCAGTACTTC. Its translation: CASSLDTTLETQYF.

This clonotype appeared many times. CDR3: CASNKTPLNTEAFF. The CDR3 DNA follows: TGTGCCAGCAACAAGACGCCACTGAACACTGAAGCTTTCTTT. This chain uses TRBV28 with TRBJ1-1; D remains ambiguous. Germline V gene data show CDR1 as MDHEN and CDR2 as SYDVKM. V was shortened by 7 bases and J by 0 bases, with 12 bases between the two germline ends. The CDR3 loop spans 14 amino acids.

This clonotype was recorded many times. The chain carries TRBV6-1 and TRBJ2-5, with TRBD2 as a possible D gene (5 bases). The CDR3 is 13 amino acids. V shed 5 bases and J shed 3 bases, with 10 bases lying between them. Germline values: CDR1 MNHNS, CDR2 SASEGT. The CDR3 region is CASSIKGEETQYF. The CDR3, as DNA: TGTGCCAGCAGTATTAAGGGAGAAGAGACCCAGTACTTC.

At least ten counts were recorded for this clonotype. The chain recombines TRBV15 with TRBJ2-2, with 8 bases that match TRBD2. Trimming removed 1 base from V and 2 bases from J; junction bases left unmatched: 6. There are 17 residues in the CDR3. Germline CDR1 reads LNHNV; CDR2 reads YYDKDF (reference sequence). The CDR3: CATSRGSGLANTGELFF. Here the CDR3 DNA reads TGTGCCACCAGCAGAGGTTCCGGACTAGCAAACACCGGGGAGCTGTTTTTT.

This clonotype came up a few times. V is TRBV18 and J is TRBJ2-5; TRBD1 aligns across 8 bases. With 2 bases clipped from V and 5 bases from J, the junction kept 4 bases outside the gene matches. The CDR3 covers 14 residues. Per the germline V gene, CDR1 is KGHSH and CDR2 is LQKENI. This chain's CDR3 is CASSPENRGETQYF. Here the CDR3 DNA reads TGTGCCAGCTCACCAGAGAACAGGGGGGAGACCCAGTACTTC.

This clonotype was seen ten or more times. V and J are TRBV7-2 and TRBJ1-6; 7 bases are a match to TRBD1. This CDR3 has 15 amino acids. Losses at the gene ends were 4 bases for V and 4 bases for J; bases not matched to a gene: 4. Germline V gene lookup returns CDR1 SGHTA and CDR2 FQGNSA. The DNA for the CDR3 is TGTGCCAGCAGCTCGGGACAGAGATATAATTCACCCCTCCACTTT. Translation gives CASSSGQRYNSPLHF.

Ten or more counts support this clonotype. The CDR3 DNA reads as TGTGCCAGCAGCTCTAGCGGGGGCTCCTACGAGCAGTACTTC. Amino acid sequence: CASSSSGGSYEQYF. The gene calls are TRBV7-2 and TRBJ2-7, with 10 bases matching TRBD2. CDR3 length: 14 amino acids. Germline CDR1 is SGHTA and CDR2 is FQGNSA. J was trimmed by 0 bases and V by 4 bases; bases with no gene match: 0.